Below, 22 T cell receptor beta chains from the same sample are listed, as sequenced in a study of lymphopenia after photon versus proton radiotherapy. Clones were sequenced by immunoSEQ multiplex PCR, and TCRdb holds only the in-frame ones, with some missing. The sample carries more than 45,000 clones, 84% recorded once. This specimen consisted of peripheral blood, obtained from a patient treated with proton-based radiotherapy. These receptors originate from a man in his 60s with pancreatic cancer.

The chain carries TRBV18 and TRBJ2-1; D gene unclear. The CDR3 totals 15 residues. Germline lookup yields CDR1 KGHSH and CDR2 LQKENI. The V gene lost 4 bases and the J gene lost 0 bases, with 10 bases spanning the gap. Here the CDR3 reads CASSQQTSSYNEQFF. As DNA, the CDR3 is TGTGCCAGCTCACAGCAGACCAGCTCCTACAATGAGCAGTTCTTC.

CDR3 in DNA: TGTGCCAGTAGGATCCGGGACAGGGATCGAGGTGAAAAACTGTTTTTT. Residues: CASRIRDRDRGEKLFF. J is TRBJ1-4 and V is TRBV19; TRBD1 matches at 9 bases. The germline gives CDR1 LNHDA, CDR2 SQIVND (reference sequence). The length of the CDR3 is 16 residues. Trimming removed 6 bases from V and 7 bases from J; junction bases left unmatched: 12. Looking up the rest from reference TRBV19 and TRBJ1-4 gives the full variable domain: DGGITQSPKYLFRKEGQNVTLSCEQNLNHDAMYWYRQDPGQGLRLIYYSQIVNDFQKGDIAEGYSVSREKKESFPLTVTSAQKNPTAFYLCASRIRDRDRGEKLFFGSGTQLSVL.

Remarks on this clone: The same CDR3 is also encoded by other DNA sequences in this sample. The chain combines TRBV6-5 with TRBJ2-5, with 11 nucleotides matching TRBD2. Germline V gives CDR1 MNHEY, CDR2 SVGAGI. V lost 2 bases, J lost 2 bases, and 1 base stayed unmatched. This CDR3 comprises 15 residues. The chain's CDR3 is CASSYGTSGQETQYF. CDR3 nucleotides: TGTGCCAGCAGTTACGGGACTAGCGGACAAGAGACCCAGTACTTC.

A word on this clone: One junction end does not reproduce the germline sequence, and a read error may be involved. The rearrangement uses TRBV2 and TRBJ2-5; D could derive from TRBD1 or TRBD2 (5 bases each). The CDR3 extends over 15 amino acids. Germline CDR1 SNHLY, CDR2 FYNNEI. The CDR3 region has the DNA TGTGCCAGCAGCGAAGACCGGGGCCCTTCAAAGACCCAGTACTTC. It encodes CASSEDRGPSKTQYF.

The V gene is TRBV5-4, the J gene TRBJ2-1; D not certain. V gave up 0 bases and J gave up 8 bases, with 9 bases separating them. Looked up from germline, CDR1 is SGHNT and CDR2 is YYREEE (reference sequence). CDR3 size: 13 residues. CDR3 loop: CASSLGTADEQFF. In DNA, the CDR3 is TGTGCCAGCAGCTTGGGGACGGCCGATGAGCAGTTCTTC.

The CDR3 DNA follows: TGTGCCAGCAGCTTTCCGGGAGAGTACGAGCAGTACTTC. Amino acids: CASSFPGEYEQYF. The chain recombines TRBV5-4 with TRBJ2-7; a possible D gene is TRBD2 (6 bases). Germline loops: CDR1 SGHNT, CDR2 YYREEE (reference sequence). The CDR3 totals 13 residues. V lost 2 bases and J lost 4, with 10 bases in between.

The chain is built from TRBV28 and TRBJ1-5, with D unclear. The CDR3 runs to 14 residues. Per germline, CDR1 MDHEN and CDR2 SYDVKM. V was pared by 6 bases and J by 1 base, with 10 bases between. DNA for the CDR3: TGTGCCAGCAGGTACGGTGGGAGCAATCAGCCCCAGCATTTT. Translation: CASRYGGSNQPQHF.

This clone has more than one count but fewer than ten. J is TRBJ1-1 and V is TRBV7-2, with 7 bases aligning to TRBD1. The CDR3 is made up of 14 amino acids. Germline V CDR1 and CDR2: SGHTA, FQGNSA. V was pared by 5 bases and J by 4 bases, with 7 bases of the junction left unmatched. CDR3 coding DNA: TGTGCCAGCAGCCAAACAGGGGTAGGCACTGAAGCTTTCTTT. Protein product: CASSQTGVGTEAFF. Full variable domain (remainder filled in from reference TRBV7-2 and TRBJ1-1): GAGVSQSPSNKVTEKGKDVELRCDPISGHTALYWYRQSLGQGLEFLIYFQGNSAPDKSGLPSDRFSAERTGGSVSTLTIQRTQQEDSAVYLCASSQTGVGTEAFFGQGTRLTVV.

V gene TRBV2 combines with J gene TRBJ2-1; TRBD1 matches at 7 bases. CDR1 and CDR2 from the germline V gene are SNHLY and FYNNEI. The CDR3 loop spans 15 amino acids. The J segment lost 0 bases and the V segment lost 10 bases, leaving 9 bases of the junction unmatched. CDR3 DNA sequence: TGTGCCACCCAACAGGGGCCCAGCTCCTACAATGAGCAGTTCTTC. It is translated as CATQQGPSSYNEQFF.

The CDR3 DNA is TGTGCCAGCAGCGGGACCTACCCGTCCGCGGGCGAGCAGTACTTC. Translating gives CASSGTYPSAGEQYF. The rearrangement joins TRBV5-4 to TRBJ2-7, with D perhaps assigned TRBD1 or TRBD2 (5 bases each). The CDR3 runs to 15 residues. The germline V gene encodes CDR1 SGHNT and CDR2 YYREEE (reference sequence). V lost 4 bases, J lost 6 bases, and 20 bases lay in between.

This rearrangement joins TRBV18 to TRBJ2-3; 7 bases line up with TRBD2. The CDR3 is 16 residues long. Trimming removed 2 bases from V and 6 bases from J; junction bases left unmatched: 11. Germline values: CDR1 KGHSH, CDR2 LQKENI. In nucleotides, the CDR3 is TGTGCCAGCTCACCAGGAGCGGGGAGAGGCCCGGATACGCAGTATTTT. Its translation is CASSPGAGRGPDTQYF.

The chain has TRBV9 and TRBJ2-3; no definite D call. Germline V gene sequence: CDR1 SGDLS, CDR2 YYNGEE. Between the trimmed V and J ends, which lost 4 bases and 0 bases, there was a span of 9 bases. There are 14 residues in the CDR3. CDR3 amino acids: CASSPQTSTDTQYF. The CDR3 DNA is TGTGCCAGCAGCCCTCAGACTAGCACAGATACGCAGTATTTT.

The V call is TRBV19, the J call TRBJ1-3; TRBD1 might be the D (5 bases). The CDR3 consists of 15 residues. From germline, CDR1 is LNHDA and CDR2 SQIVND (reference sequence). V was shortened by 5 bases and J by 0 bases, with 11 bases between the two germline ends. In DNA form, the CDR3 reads TGTGCCAGTAGTGATGGACACCTCTCTGGAAACACCATATATTTT. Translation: CASSDGHLSGNTIYF.

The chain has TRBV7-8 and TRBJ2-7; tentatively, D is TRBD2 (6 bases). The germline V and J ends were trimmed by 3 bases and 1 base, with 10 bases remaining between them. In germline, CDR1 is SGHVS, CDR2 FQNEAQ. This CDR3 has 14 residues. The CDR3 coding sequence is TGTGCCAGCAGCTTGGGGAGGAGGTCCTACGAGCAGTACTTC. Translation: CASSLGRRSYEQYF.

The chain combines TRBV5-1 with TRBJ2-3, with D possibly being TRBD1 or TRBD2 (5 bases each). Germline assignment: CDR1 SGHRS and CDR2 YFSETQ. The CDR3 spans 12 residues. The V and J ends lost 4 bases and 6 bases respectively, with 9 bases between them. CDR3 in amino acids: CASSPWGDTQYF. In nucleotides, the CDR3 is TGCGCCAGCAGCCCCTGGGGGGATACGCAGTATTTT.

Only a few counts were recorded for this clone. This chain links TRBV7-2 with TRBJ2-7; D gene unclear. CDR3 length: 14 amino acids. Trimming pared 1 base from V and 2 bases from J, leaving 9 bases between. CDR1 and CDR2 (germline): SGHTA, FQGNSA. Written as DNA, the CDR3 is TGTGCCAGCAGCTTAGACGGCAGTCCCTACGAGCAGTACTTC. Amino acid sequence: CASSLDGSPYEQYF.

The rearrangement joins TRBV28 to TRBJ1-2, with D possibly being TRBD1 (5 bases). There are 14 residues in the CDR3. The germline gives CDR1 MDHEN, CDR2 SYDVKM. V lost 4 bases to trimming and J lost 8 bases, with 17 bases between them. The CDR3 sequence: CASSSQNGAGGYTF. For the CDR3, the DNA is TGTGCCAGCAGTTCCCAGAATGGGGCGGGAGGCTACACCTTC.

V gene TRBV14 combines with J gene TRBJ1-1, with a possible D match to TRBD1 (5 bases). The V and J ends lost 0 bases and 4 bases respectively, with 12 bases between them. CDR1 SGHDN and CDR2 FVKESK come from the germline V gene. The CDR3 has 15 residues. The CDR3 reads CASSQDLAGSTEAFF. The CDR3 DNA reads TGTGCCAGCAGCCAAGATTTGGCAGGGAGCACTGAAGCTTTCTTT.

The CDR3 DNA is TGTGCCAGCAGCCCCGGACCCTCCTACGAGCAGTACTTC. It specifies CASSPGPSYEQYF. The chain joins TRBV9 to TRBJ2-7; D ambiguous. Trimming removed 4 bases from V and 0 bases from J, with 8 bases in between. The CDR3 totals 13 residues. Germline CDR1 reads SGDLS; CDR2 reads YYNGEE.

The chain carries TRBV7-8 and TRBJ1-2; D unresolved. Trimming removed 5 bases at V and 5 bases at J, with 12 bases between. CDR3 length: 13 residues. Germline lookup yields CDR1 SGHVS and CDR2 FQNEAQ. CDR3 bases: TGTGCCAGCAGCGCAAGGATCTTATATGGCTACACCTTC. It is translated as CASSARILYGYTF.

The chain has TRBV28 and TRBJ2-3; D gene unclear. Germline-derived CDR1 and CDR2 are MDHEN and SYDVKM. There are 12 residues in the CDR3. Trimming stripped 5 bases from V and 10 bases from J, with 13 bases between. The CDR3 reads CASSPVSLSQYF. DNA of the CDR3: TGTGCCAGCAGTCCCGTTTCCCTGTCGCAGTATTTT.

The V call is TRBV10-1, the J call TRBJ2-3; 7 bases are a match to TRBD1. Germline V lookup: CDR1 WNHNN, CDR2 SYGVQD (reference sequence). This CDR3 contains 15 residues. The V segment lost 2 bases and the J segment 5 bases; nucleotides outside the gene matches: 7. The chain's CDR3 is CASSERTGPQDTQYF. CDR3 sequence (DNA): TGCGCCAGCAGTGAGAGGACAGGACCTCAAGATACGCAGTATTTT.